Described below is a single T cell receptor (beta chain) sequence and its context. Its antigen is undetermined. Profiling relied on immunoSEQ multiplex PCR, and the TCRdb table lists in-frame clones only, not all of them. The sample contains around 12,000 clones, 86% of which appear only once. This record comes from a study of tumor-infiltrating lymphocytes in localized non-small cell lung cancer. Study background: The cohort mixed smokers and never-smokers, several histologies, and some post-neoadjuvant-chemotherapy samples.

The study's findings and limits: Different pieces of the same tissue were used for each assay.

Sequenced sample: uninvolved lung tissue not adjacent to the tumor. This receptor was identified in a human donor with non-small cell lung cancer.

The DNA of the CDR3 is TGTGCCAGCAGTGGTGGCGAGAAAGAGACCCAGTACTTC. Residues: CASSGGEKETQYF. This sequence joins TRBV2 and TRBJ2-5; D gene ambiguous. Germline values: CDR1 SNHLY, CDR2 FYNNEI. CDR3 size: 13 residues. With 4 bases removed from V and 3 bases from J, the gap between germline ends came to 9 bases.